A selection of T cell receptor beta chains follows, all from one sample in a study of blood T cell repertoires in COVID-19. TCRdb's table, derived via immunoSEQ multiplex PCR, lists solely in-frame clones and lacks some. The profile covers roughly 140,000 clones, with about four fifths appearing a single time and approximately 8.4% taken by the ten largest. Sample: peripheral blood. The receptors come from a human donor with acute or convalescent COVID-19. The donor label of this sample is uncertain. Both conserved end residues are part of each CDR3. The D gene is left open where the match is weak. Size tells how often a clone was seen (once, few, many) or the class of an expanded clone, and some rows leave it out.

size,J,V,D,DNA,CDR3
.,TRBJ1-2,TRBV6-2/TRBV6-3,.,TGTGCCAGCAGCCCTACCCAGGGAGGCTCTAACTATGGCTACACCTTC,CASSPTQGGSNYGYTF
.,TRBJ1-5,TRBV24-1,.,TGTGCCACCAGTAAAGGGGATCAGCCCCAGCATTTT,CATSKGDQPQHF
few,TRBJ1-4,TRBV5-1,TRBD1,TGCGCCAGCAGCACCGGGACAGGGCCTGAAAAACTGTTTTTT,CASSTGTGPEKLFF
.,TRBJ2-5,TRBV24-1,TRBD2,TGTGCCACCAGTGCCCTTCTCCCGGGGGGACTTCAAGAGACCCAGTACTTC,CATSALLPGGLQETQYF
.,TRBJ1-2,TRBV4-1,TRBD1,TGCGCCAGCAGCCCCCAACAGGGGGACTATGGCTACACCTTC,CASSPQQGDYGYTF
.,TRBJ1-4,TRBV30,.,TGTGCCTGGAGTATCCAGGGGAATGAAAAACTGTTTTTT,CAWSIQGNEKLFF
.,TRBJ1-1,TRBV10-1,.,TGCGCCAGCCGACAGAATTTGAACACTGAAGCTTTCTTT,CASRQNLNTEAFF
few,TRBJ2-2,TRBV5-1,.,TGCGCCAGCAGCTCAGGAACCGGGGAGCTGTTTTTT,CASSSGTGELFF
.,TRBJ1-1,TRBV11-3,.,TGTGCCAGCAGCTTCGGGGAAGACACTGAAGCTTTCTTT,CASSFGEDTEAFF
.,TRBJ1-5,TRBV7-2,.,TGTGCCAGCAGGCCCGGGGGAAGCAATCAGCCCCAGCATTTT,CASRPGGSNQPQHF
.,TRBJ1-2,TRBV4-1,.,TGCGCCAGCAGCCAAGGCGCCACATTGGGGGGCTATGGCTACACCTTC,CASSQGATLGGYGYTF
.,TRBJ1-5,TRBV27,.,TGTGCCAGCAGTTTATCGGAGTATCAGCCCCAGCATTTT,CASSLSEYQPQHF
.,TRBJ1-4,TRBV25-1,TRBD1,TGTGCCAGCGGAGGGGACAGGTTGTCGATCTTCGGAACGGAAAAACTGTTTTTT,CASGGDRLSIFGTEKLFF
once,TRBJ1-2,TRBV5-6,.,TGTGCCAGCAGCCCGACAGGCGAGGGCTACACCTTC,CASSPTGEGYTF
.,TRBJ1-1,TRBV9,.,TGTGCCAGCAGCCCGCAATCGGGGAACACTGAAGCTTTCTTT,CASSPQSGNTEAFF
.,TRBJ1-1,TRBV19,TRBD1,TGTGCCAGTAGTGCCTACACAGGGGACACTGAAGCTTTCTTT,CASSAYTGDTEAFF
few,TRBJ1-2,TRBV7-6,TRBD1,TGTGCCAGCAGCTTCGACCAGACAGGGGATAGGTATGGCTACACCTTC,CASSFDQTGDRYGYTF
.,TRBJ1-2,TRBV7-9,TRBD1,TGTGCCAGCAGCGTAATGACAGGGTATGGCTACACCTTC,CASSVMTGYGYTF
.,TRBJ1-3,TRBV3-1/TRBV3-2,.,TGTGCCAGCAGCCAAGGGCGGGCTGGAAACACCATATATTTT,CASSQGRAGNTIYF
.,TRBJ2-2,TRBV5-5,TRBD1,TGTGCCAGCAGATTTGGGACAGCCCCCGGGGAGCTGTTTTTT,CASRFGTAPGELFF
.,TRBJ1-1,TRBV7-3,.,TGTGCCAGCAGCCCGCGAGGGGTGGGGGCGGGCACTGAAGCTTTCTTT,CASSPRGVGAGTEAFF
once,TRBJ2-1,TRBV29-1,TRBD1,TGCAGCGCCCGCCCCAATTGGGACAGGGAGTTTTGGGGGGGTGAGCAGTTCTTC,CSARPNWDREFWGGEQFF
.,TRBJ2-2,TRBV5-1,TRBD1,TGCGCCAGCAGCCAGCAGACAGGGGGCAACACCGGGGAGCTGTTTTTT,CASSQQTGGNTGELFF
.,TRBJ1-2,TRBV19,.,TGTGCCAGTAGTAGGCAGGTTAACTATGGCTACACCTTC,CASSRQVNYGYTF
.,TRBJ2-5,TRBV5-8,.,TGTGCCAGCAGAAGGACAGCGAAAGAGACCCAGTACTTC,CASRRTAKETQYF
once,TRBJ1-6,TRBV12-3/TRBV12-4,.,TGTGCCAGCAGTTCCGGAGTCAGCGTTGCCCTCCACTTT,CASSSGVSVALHF
.,TRBJ2-3,TRBV10-3,.,TGTGCCATCAGTTGGCGGACTAGCACAGATACGCAGTATTTT,CAISWRTSTDTQYF
.,TRBJ2-1,TRBV5-5,TRBD2,TGTGCCAGCAGCCTACTTAGCGGGGGGGCCTATAGTGAGCAGTTCTTC,CASSLLSGGAYSEQFF
.,TRBJ1-1,TRBV15,.,TGTGCCACCAGCAGAGATCCGGGACAGAACACTGAAGCTTTCTTT,CATSRDPGQNTEAFF
.,TRBJ2-1,TRBV21-1,.,.,CASSKVGSGSDALSYNEQFF
.,TRBJ1-5,TRBV9,TRBD1,TGTGCCAGCAGCGTAGAAGGGGGCGGGCAGCCCCAGCATTTT,CASSVEGGGQPQHF
.,TRBJ2-1,TRBV5-6,TRBD1,TGTGCCAGCACCTCGGTTGCGGACAGGGTGGTCGAGCAGTTCTTC,CASTSVADRVVEQFF
.,TRBJ2-5,TRBV19,.,TGTGCCAGTAGTAAGCGGCAGGGGAAAGAGACCCAGTACTTC,CASSKRQGKETQYF
.,TRBJ1-6,TRBV2,TRBD1,TGTGCCAGCAGTGACCCGGACAGGGGGCCGCCCCTCCACTTT,CASSDPDRGPPLHF
.,TRBJ2-3,TRBV2,.,TGTGCCAGCCTCGCCAGGAACGGAAGGATTACGCAGTATTTT,CASLARNGRITQYF
.,TRBJ2-2,TRBV24-1,TRBD1,TGTGCCACCAGTGTCACGGGACAGGGGCGGGGCACCGGGGAGCTGTTTTTT,CATSVTGQGRGTGELFF
.,TRBJ1-2,TRBV30,TRBD1,TGTGCCTGGAGTGGCAGACAGGGGGTATTTCTCACCTTC,CAWSGRQGVFLTF
.,TRBJ1-6,TRBV21-1,.,TGTGCCAGCAGCAGCCCCAGGGTCCATAATTCACCCCTCCACTTT,CASSSPRVHNSPLHF
.,TRBJ1-1,TRBV6-1,TRBD1,TGTGCCAGCAGTGTAGACAGGGGGCTCTTGAACACTGAAGCTTTCTTT,CASSVDRGLLNTEAFF
.,TRBJ1-2,TRBV2,TRBD1,TGTGCCAGAACTGCCCCCCCACAGGGGGGTGATGGCTACACCTTC,CARTAPPQGGDGYTF
.,TRBJ1-2,TRBV19,TRBD1,TGTGCCAGTAGTATAGCGGGACAGGGGGACTATGGCTACACCTTC,CASSIAGQGDYGYTF
.,TRBJ2-1,TRBV29-1,TRBD2,TGCAGTAAGAGAGCGGGGGTTGGCAATGAGCAGTTCTTC,CSKRAGVGNEQFF
.,TRBJ1-1,TRBV6-6,.,TGTGCCAGCAGTTCGAACAGGGTGAACACTGAAGCTTTCTTT,CASSSNRVNTEAFF
.,TRBJ2-7,TRBV7-6,TRBD1,TGTGCCAGCAGCCCGCAGACAGGGGACGAGCAGTACTTC,CASSPQTGDEQYF
.,TRBJ2-7,TRBV12-3/TRBV12-4,TRBD1,TGTGCCAGCACTTGGACAGGGGGCTACGAGCAGTACTTC,CASTWTGGYEQYF
.,TRBJ1-1,TRBV6-5,.,TGTGCCAGCACCCTCGGGAGGGGGATAACTGAAGCTTTCTTT,CASTLGRGITEAFF
.,TRBJ2-3,TRBV5-1,TRBD1,TGCGCCAGCAGCCCGCCAGGGGGCCTGGGATTGGATACGCAGTATTTT,CASSPPGGLGLDTQYF
once,TRBJ2-5,TRBV5-1,TRBD2,TGCGCCAGCAGCTTTCAGGGAGGGGAAGAGACCCAGTACTTC,CASSFQGGEETQYF
.,TRBJ1-2,TRBV5-1,TRBD1,TGCGCCAGCAGTCCCAGGGGGGTAAACTATGGCTACACCTTC,CASSPRGVNYGYTF
.,TRBJ2-7,TRBV6-2/TRBV6-3,TRBD1,TGTGCCAGCAGTTACTCCTTCCATACAGGGGATTGGTACGAGCAGTACTTC,CASSYSFHTGDWYEQYF
.,TRBJ1-5,TRBV5-1,.,TGCGCCAGCAGCTTACGGGGGGATAGCAATCAGCCCCAGCATTTT,CASSLRGDSNQPQHF
.,TRBJ1-2,TRBV5-6,TRBD1,TGTGCCAGCAGCTTGGGGCTGGGACAGGGGATCTATGGCTACACCTTC,CASSLGLGQGIYGYTF
.,TRBJ2-1,TRBV10-3,TRBD2,TGTGCCATCGGACTAGCGGGGGGCCGCTCCTACAATGAGCAGTTCTTC,CAIGLAGGRSYNEQFF
.,TRBJ2-7,TRBV12-3/TRBV12-4,.,TGTGCCAGCAGTTCAGGGCCCGAGCAGTACTTC,CASSSGPEQYF